This T cell receptor (beta chain) was found in a study of blood T cell repertoires in COVID-19. Across the study: The United States, Italy and Spain supplied acute and convalescent COVID-19 samples. PBMCs, B-cell-depleted T cells, or T cells provided the cDNA or gDNA that made up the material.

Germline V lookup: CDR1 SGHRS, CDR2 YFSETQ. Trimming removed 4 bases from V and 8 bases from J, with 4 bases in between. The CDR3 is made up of 10 amino acids. The authors' processing: Amplifying reference gene primers gave estimates of nucleated cell counts. The table came from immunoSEQ multiplex PCR; TCRdb's copy has only in-frame clones and leaves some out. Clone size and the V and J calls come from that table; the DNA yielded D and trimming. Among about 160,000 clones listed, around 83% were seen once. The TCR sequence derives from a middle-aged man with acute or convalescent COVID-19. The source material was peripheral blood. The chain has TRBV5-1 and TRBJ1-3, with D unclear. The CDR3 region is CASSPYTIYF. As DNA, the CDR3 is TGCGCCAGCAGCCCTTACACCATATATTTT.